The present T cell receptor (beta chain) was sequenced within a study of blood T cell repertoires in COVID-19. For the study at large: Donors in the United States, Italy and Spain gave samples during acute or convalescent COVID-19. Sources were T cells, B-cell-depleted T cells, or PBMCs; the material itself was cDNA or gDNA.

This clone was found a few times. How the authors handled the data: Reference gene primer amplification yielded estimated nucleated cell counts. Using immunoSEQ multiplex PCR, the repertoire was profiled, and TCRdb retains in-frame clones only, with some absent. V, J and clone size are taken as reported in that table, and D and trimming were inferred from the DNA itself. In the table there are about 170,000 clones, around 87% of which are singletons. Germline CDR1 SGHKS, CDR2 YYEKEE (reference sequence). The CDR3 loop spans 12 amino acids. The germline V and J ends were trimmed by 3 bases and 3 bases, with 6 bases remaining between them.

Sequencing was done on a sample of peripheral blood. The TCR comes from a woman older than 75 in a cohort sampled during active or convalescent COVID-19. The chain couples TRBV5-5 to TRBJ1-1; possible D gene TRBD1, 5 bases. The CDR3 loop is CASSWGDTEAFF. CDR3 bases: TGTGCCAGCAGCTGGGGGGACACTGAAGCTTTCTTT.